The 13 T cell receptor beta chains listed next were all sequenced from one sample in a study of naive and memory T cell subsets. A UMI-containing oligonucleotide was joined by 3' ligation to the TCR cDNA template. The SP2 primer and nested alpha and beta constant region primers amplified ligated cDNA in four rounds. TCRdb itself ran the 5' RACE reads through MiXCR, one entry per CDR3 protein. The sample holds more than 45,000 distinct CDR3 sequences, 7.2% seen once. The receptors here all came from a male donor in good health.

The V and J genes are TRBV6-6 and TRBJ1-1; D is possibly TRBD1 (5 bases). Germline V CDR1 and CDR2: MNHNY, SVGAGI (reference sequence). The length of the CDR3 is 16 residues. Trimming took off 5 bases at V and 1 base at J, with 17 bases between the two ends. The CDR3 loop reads CASSLRGGSGNTEAFF. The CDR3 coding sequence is TGTGCCAGCAGTCTACGGGGGGGATCAGGGAACACTGAAGCTTTCTTT.

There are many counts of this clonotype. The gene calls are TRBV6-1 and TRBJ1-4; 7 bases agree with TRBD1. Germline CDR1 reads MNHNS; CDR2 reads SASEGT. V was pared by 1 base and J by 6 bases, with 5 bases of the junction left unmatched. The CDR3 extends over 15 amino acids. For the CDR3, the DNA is TGTGCCAGCAGTGAAGGACAGGGTACTCATGAAAAACTGTTTTTT. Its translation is CASSEGQGTHEKLFF.

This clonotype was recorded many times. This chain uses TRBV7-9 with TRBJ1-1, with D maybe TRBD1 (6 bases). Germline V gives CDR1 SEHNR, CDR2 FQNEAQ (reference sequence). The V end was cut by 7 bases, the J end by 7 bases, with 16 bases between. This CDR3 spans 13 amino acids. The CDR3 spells CASTNSGGHEAFF. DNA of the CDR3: TGTGCCAGCACCAACTCCGGGGGACATGAAGCTTTCTTT.

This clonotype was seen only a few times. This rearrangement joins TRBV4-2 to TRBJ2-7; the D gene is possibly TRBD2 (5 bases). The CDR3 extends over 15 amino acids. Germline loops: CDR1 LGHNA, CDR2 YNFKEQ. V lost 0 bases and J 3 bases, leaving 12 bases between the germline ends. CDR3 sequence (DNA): TGTGCCAGCAGCCAAGATGTCCCTAGCAACTACGAGCAGTACTTC. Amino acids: CASSQDVPSNYEQYF.

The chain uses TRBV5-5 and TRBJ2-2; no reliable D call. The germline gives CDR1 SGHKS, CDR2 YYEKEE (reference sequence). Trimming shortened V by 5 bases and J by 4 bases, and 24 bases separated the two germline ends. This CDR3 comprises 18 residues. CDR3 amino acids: CASSFGPPLLRGTGELFF. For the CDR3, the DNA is TGTGCCAGCAGTTTTGGCCCGCCCCTGTTACGTGGCACCGGGGAGCTGTTTTTT.

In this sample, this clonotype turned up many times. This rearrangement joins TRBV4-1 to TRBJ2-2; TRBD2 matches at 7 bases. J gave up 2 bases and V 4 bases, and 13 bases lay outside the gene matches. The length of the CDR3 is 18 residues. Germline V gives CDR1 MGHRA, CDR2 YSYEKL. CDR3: CASSLPLPGGRNTGELFF. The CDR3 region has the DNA TGCGCCAGCAGCCTACCCTTGCCGGGCGGGAGAAACACCGGGGAGCTGTTTTTT.

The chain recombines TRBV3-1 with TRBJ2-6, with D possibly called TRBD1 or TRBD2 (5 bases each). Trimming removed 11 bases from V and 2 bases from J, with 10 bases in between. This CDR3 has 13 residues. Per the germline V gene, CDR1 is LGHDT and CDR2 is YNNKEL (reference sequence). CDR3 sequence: CAVMGAGANVLTF. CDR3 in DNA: TGTGCCGTAATGGGGGCTGGGGCCAACGTCCTGACTTTC.

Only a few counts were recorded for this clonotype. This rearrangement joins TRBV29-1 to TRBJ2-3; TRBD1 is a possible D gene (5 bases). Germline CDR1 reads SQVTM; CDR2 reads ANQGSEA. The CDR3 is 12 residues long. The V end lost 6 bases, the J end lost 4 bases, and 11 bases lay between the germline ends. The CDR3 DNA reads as TGCAGCGTAGTGACAGCCGCAGATACGCAGTATTTT. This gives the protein CSVVTAADTQYF.

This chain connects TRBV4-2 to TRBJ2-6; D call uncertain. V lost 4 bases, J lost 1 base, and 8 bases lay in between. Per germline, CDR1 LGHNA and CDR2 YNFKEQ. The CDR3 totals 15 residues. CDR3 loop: CASSPQPSGANVLTF. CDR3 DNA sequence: TGTGCCAGCAGCCCACAGCCTTCTGGGGCCAACGTCCTGACTTTC.

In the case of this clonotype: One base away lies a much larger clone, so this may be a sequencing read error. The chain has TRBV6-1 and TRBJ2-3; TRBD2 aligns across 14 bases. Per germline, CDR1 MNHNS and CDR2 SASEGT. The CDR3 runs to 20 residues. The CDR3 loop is CASSQPSIGLAGGWSDKQYF. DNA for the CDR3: TGTGCCAGCAGCCAACCATCGATAGGACTAGCGGGGGGATGGTCAGATAAGCAGTATTTT.

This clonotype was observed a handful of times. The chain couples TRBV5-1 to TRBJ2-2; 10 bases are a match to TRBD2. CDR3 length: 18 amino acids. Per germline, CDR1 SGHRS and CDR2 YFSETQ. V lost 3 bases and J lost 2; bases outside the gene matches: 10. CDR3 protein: CASSSLPGLAVNTGELFF. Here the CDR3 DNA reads TGCGCCAGCAGCTCCCTTCCAGGACTAGCGGTAAACACCGGGGAGCTGTTTTTT. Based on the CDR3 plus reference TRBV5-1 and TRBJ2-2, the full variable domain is KAGVTQTPRYLIKTRGQQVTLSCSPISGHRSVSWYQQTPGQGLQFLFEYFSETQRNKGNFPGRFSGRQFSNSRSEMNVSTLELGDSALYLCASSSLPGLAVNTGELFFGEGSRLTVL.

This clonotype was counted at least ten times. The CDR3 DNA reads as TGCGCCAGCAGCCAAGAAGCTGCGGGGGAATCCTACAATGAGCAGTTCTTC. It translates to CASSQEAAGESYNEQFF. This chain joins TRBV4-1 and TRBJ2-1, with 7 bases lining up with TRBD2. This CDR3 has 17 amino acids. V lost 0 bases to trimming and J lost 1 base; unmatched junction nucleotides: 6. Looked up from germline, CDR1 is MGHRA and CDR2 is YSYEKL.

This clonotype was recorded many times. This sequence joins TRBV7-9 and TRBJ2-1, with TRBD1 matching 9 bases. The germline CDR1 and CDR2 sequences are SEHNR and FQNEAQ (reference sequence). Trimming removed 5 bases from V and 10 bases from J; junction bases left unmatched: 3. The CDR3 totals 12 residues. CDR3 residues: CASSPGTGEQFF. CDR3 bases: TGTGCCAGCAGCCCGGGGACAGGGGAGCAGTTCTTC.